The T cell receptor (beta chain) under discussion was sequenced for a study of CD8 T cells in ankylosing spondylitis. This clonotype has ten or more counts. The antigen is unknown. Germline and junction disagree at one end, which may indicate a read error. Regarding the study as a whole: Roughly eight highly homologous variants made up a TCR beta motif that seemed to typify ankylosing spondylitis blood. Some motif variants had been reported before (in reactive arthritis synovial fluid and blood). Matched ankylosing spondylitis synovial fluid reportedly showed significant enrichment of disease-linked clones.

MiXCR was run by TCRdb on the 5' RACE reads, yielding one entry per CDR3 protein. This sample carries about 240,000 distinct CDR3 sequences, about 9.1% of them seen once, and the ten largest clones take over 6.5%. The CDR3 runs 14 residues. Per germline, CDR1 SSHAT and CDR2 FNYEAQ (reference sequence). Sequencing used blood, either unsorted or a sorted T cell fraction (not recorded which). This TCR was recovered from a male donor with ankylosing spondylitis or in good health (not recorded which). The rearrangement links TRBV7-7 to TRBJ1-1, with 7 nucleotides matching TRBD1. The CDR3 DNA is TGTGCTAGCAGCCCTCGGGACAGCAATTTAGAAGCTTTCTTT. This sequence encodes CASSPRDSNLEAFF.